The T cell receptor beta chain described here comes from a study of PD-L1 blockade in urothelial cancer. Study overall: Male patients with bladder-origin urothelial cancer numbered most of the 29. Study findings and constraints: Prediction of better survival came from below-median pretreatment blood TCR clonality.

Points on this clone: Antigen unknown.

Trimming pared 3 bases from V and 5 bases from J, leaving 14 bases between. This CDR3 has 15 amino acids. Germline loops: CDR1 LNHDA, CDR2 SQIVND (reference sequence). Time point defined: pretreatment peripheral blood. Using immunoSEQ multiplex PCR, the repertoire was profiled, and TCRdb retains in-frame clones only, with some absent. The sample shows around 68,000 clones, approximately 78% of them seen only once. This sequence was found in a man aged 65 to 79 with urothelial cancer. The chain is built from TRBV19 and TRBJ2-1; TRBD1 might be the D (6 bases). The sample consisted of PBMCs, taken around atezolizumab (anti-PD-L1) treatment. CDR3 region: CASSILDSGNNEQFF. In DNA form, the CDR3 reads TGTGCCAGTAGTATTTTGGACAGTGGCAACAATGAGCAGTTCTTC.